This T cell receptor beta chain was captured in a study of T cells in Graves' hyperthyroidism and ophthalmopathy. Points from the study as a whole: Onset of ophthalmopathy came a median 6.5 months after the model predicted it. Blood held most thyroid clonotypes expanded above 0.001 frequency.

V was trimmed by 8 bases and J by 3 bases, leaving 14 bases between them. Germline-derived CDR1 and CDR2 are GTSNPN and SVGIG (reference sequence). CDR3 length equals 12 residues. From RNA transcripts, TCR beta CDR3 regions were amplified. During a first-round RT-PCR of the TCR CDR3, the HTBI primer set was used. Via MiXCR, TCRdb re-called the multiplex PCR reads, giving one row per CDR3 protein. The data show under 65,000 distinct CDR3 sequences, roughly 58% seen once. This clonotype was seen repeatedly, ten times or more. The antigen is undetermined. Uncontrolled infections, other autoimmune diseases, pregnancy or lactation led to exclusion of patients.

V usage is TRBV30 and J usage is TRBJ2-7; the D is unclear. The sequenced sample was blood. This TCR was sampled from a woman aged 60-70 years with Graves' ophthalmopathy. The CDR3: CASIGNRYEQYF. Written as DNA, the CDR3 is TGTGCCAGTATAGGGAATCGCTACGAGCAGTACTTC.